This is a list of T cell receptor beta chains from one sample in a study of T cell repertoires in cytomegalovirus infection. TCRdb re-called the reads with MiXCR, one entry per CDR3 protein. The table records about 85,000 distinct CDR3 sequences, around 49% of them present only once. Which antigens these TCRs recognize remains unknown. The specimen comprised CD8+ T cells from cultured PBMCs, sampled from culture after CMV antigen stimulation. The receptor set was obtained from a human donor in good health (CMV status not recorded). Some clones in this sample may be carry-over from other donors' samples. Each CDR3 is given with its conserved first and last residue. D genes are given only for firm matches. Only some rows state a clone size, as once, few, many or a class for expanded clones.

j_gene	d_gene	v_gene	abundance	len	CDR3aa	CDR3nt
TRBJ2-2	-	TRBV28	-	16	CASTTRTPRGTGELFF	TGTGCCAGCACCACCAGGACACCTAGGGGGACCGGGGAGCTGTTTTTT
TRBJ2-6	-	TRBV27	-	16	CATLDSLSAGANVLTF	TGTGCCACCTTGGATAGCCTCTCAGCCGGGGCCAACGTCCTGACTTTC
TRBJ1-2	-	TRBV27	-	15	CASSPGVRQLYGYTF	TGTGCCAGCAGTCCAGGGGTGAGACAGCTCTATGGCTACACCTTC
TRBJ2-7	TRBD2	TRBV7-9	-	15	CASSSVLAGVNEQYF	TGTGCCAGCAGCTCCGTACTAGCGGGAGTAAACGAGCAGTACTTC
TRBJ2-1	TRBD2	TRBV7-9	once	12	CASTPGGLSQFF	TGTGCCAGCACCCCGGGGGGACTATCTCAGTTCTTC
TRBJ2-2	-	TRBV24-1	-	19	CATSGVSPTYFRETGELFF	TGTGCCACCAGTGGCGTCTCACCAACCTACTTCCGAGAGACCGGGGAGCTGTTTTTT
TRBJ2-7	TRBD1	TRBV7-9	-	14	CASSHRDRPYEQYF	TGTGCCAGCAGCCACCGGGACAGACCCTACGAGCAGTACTTC
TRBJ2-2	-	TRBV27	once	15	CASSFFGANTGELFF	TGTGCCAGCAGTTTTTTTGGGGCGAACACCGGGGAGCTGTTTTTT
TRBJ1-2	-	TRBV27	-	13	CASSFRGNYGYTF	TGTGCCAGCAGTTTTCGTGGGAACTATGGCTACACCTTC
TRBJ2-3	-	TRBV7-9	few	15	CASSPRQVSTNTQYF	TGTGCCAGCAGCCCCCGACAGGTCTCAACGAATACGCAGTATTTT
TRBJ2-1	-	TRBV11-2	-	12	CASSSDSLRQFF	TGTGCCAGCAGCTCGGACAGCCTCAGGCAGTTCTTC
TRBJ2-2	TRBD1	TRBV11-2	-	14	CASSILQGTGELFF	TGTGCCAGCAGTATCCTACAGGGGACCGGGGAGCTGTTTTTT
TRBJ2-1	TRBD2	TRBV7-3	-	16	CASSPWTSGSYNEQFF	TGTGCCAGCAGCCCCTGGACTAGCGGGAGTTACAATGAGCAGTTCTTC
TRBJ2-2	-	TRBV15	once	20	CATSSPLGWASAQNTGELFF	TGTGCCACCAGCAGCCCCCTGGGATGGGCTAGCGCGCAGAACACCGGGGAGCTGTTTTTT
TRBJ2-5	-	TRBV7-8	-	15	CASSLMSNYQETQYF	TGTGCCAGCAGCTTAATGTCAAACTACCAAGAGACCCAGTACTTC
TRBJ2-5	TRBD2	TRBV7-2	-	16	CASSLGLAGIQETQYF	TGTGCCAGCAGCTTGGGGCTAGCGGGGATCCAAGAGACCCAGTACTTC
TRBJ2-3	-	TRBV7-9	-	14	CASSSDLFTDTQYF	TGTGCCAGCAGCTCGGACCTTTTCACAGATACGCAGTATTTT
TRBJ1-1	-	TRBV4-1	-	13	CASSQSSGKWAFF	TGCGCCAGCAGCCAGTCCTCCGGGAAATGGGCTTTCTTT
TRBJ2-2	-	TRBV7-6	-	16	CASSLAAEGVTGELFF	TGTGCCAGCAGCCTAGCGGCAGAGGGGGTCACCGGGGAGCTGTTTTTT
TRBJ2-2	TRBD1	TRBV12-3/TRBV12-4	-	13	CASSRDSRGELFF	TGTGCCAGCAGTAGGGACAGCCGTGGGGAGCTGTTTTTT
TRBJ2-7	-	TRBV7-9	-	14	CASSLANRLYEQYF	TGTGCCAGCAGCCTGGCTAACAGGCTCTACGAGCAGTACTTC
TRBJ2-2	-	TRBV7-6	-	14	CASSLGAFTGELFF	TGTGCCAGCAGCTTAGGGGCCTTCACCGGGGAGCTGTTTTTT
TRBJ1-1	-	TRBV6-5	-	15	CASSYAGDADTEAFF	TGTGCCAGCAGTTACGCGGGGGATGCGGACACTGAAGCTTTCTTT
TRBJ2-7	TRBD2	TRBV19	-	18	CASSMAALAGERENEQYF	TGTGCCAGTAGTATGGCCGCCCTAGCGGGAGAACGGGAAAACGAGCAGTACTTC
TRBJ2-2	-	TRBV6-6	few	14	CASSVGARTGELFF	TGTGCCAGCAGTGTGGGGGCCCGGACCGGGGAGCTGTTTTTT
TRBJ1-5	-	TRBV27	-	16	CASSSTPSGLNQPQHF	TGTGCCAGCAGTTCCACACCCTCGGGGCTTAATCAGCCCCAGCATTTT
TRBJ2-7	TRBD1	TRBV25-1	-	15	CASSEGGQGRPEQYF	TGTGCCAGCAGTGAGGGGGGACAGGGACGCCCCGAGCAGTACTTC
TRBJ1-2	TRBD1	TRBV12-3/TRBV12-4	-	13	CASRVNRGNGYTF	TGTGCCAGCAGAGTCAACAGGGGAAATGGCTACACCTTC
TRBJ1-2	TRBD1	TRBV19	-	12	CASSRDRDGYTF	TGTGCCAGTAGCCGGGACAGGGATGGCTACACCTTC
TRBJ1-1	TRBD1	TRBV12-3/TRBV12-4	few	15	CASSLRTGMNTEAFF	TGTGCCAGCAGTTTGCGGACAGGTATGAACACTGAAGCTTTCTTT
TRBJ1-1	TRBD1	TRBV27	few	15	CASSLSPGQGREAFF	TGTGCCAGCAGTTTATCGCCTGGACAGGGTCGTGAAGCTTTCTTT
TRBJ1-1	TRBD1	TRBV7-8	few	13	CASSPNRGLEAFF	TGTGCCAGCAGCCCAAACAGGGGGCTGGAAGCTTTCTTT
TRBJ2-3	TRBD1	TRBV11-2	-	18	CASSSGTGGAYSTDTQYF	TGTGCCAGCAGCTCCGGGACAGGGGGCGCGTATAGCACAGATACGCAGTATTTT
TRBJ1-5	TRBD1	TRBV12-3/TRBV12-4	-	14	CASSKTQGTQPQHF	TGTGCCAGCAGCAAAACACAGGGGACTCAGCCCCAGCATTTT
TRBJ2-1	-	TRBV6-2/TRBV6-3	-	15	CASNPRGGTYNEQFF	TGTGCCAGCAACCCAAGGGGGGGCACCTACAATGAGCAGTTCTTC
TRBJ2-5	TRBD2	TRBV4-1	-	13	CASSGTTQETQYF	TGTGCCAGCAGCGGGACTACCCAAGAGACCCAGTACTTC
TRBJ2-1	TRBD1	TRBV29-1	-	12	CSVLKGAGEQFF	TGCAGCGTTCTTAAGGGGGCTGGAGAGCAGTTCTTC
TRBJ2-7	-	TRBV7-4	-	18	CASSLAHHRDRGLDEQYF	TGTGCCAGCAGCTTAGCTCACCACCGGGACCGAGGTCTGGACGAGCAGTACTTC
TRBJ2-1	TRBD2	TRBV7-2	-	16	CASSLLAGSSYNEQFF	TGTGCCAGCAGCTTACTAGCGGGATCCTCCTACAATGAGCAGTTCTTC
TRBJ2-7	-	TRBV7-9	-	13	CASSPAGAGEQYF	TGTGCCAGCAGCCCCGCTGGGGCGGGGGAGCAGTACTTC
TRBJ2-7	TRBD1	TRBV6-2/TRBV6-3	-	16	CASRPGTGGNSYEQYF	TGTGCCAGCAGGCCGGGGACAGGGGGCAATTCCTACGAGCAGTACTTC
TRBJ2-5	-	TRBV6-1	-	13	CASSTGMGETQYF	TGTGCCAGCAGTACAGGGATGGGAGAGACCCAGTACTTC
TRBJ2-7	-	TRBV7-9	few	12	CASSLGVGEQYF	TGTGCCAGCAGCTTAGGAGTTGGCGAGCAGTACTTC
TRBJ1-1	TRBD1	TRBV25-1	once	16	CASSSGLWDRTIEAFF	TGTGCCAGCAGTTCCGGCCTGTGGGACAGGACGATTGAAGCTTTCTTT
TRBJ1-2	-	TRBV27	-	15	CASSLSEGLSAGYTF	TGTGCCAGCAGTTTATCGGAAGGTCTATCAGCTGGCTACACCTTC
TRBJ1-2	TRBD1	TRBV27	few	13	CASSASQGDGYTF	TGTGCCAGCAGTGCCTCCCAGGGGGATGGCTACACCTTC
TRBJ2-5	-	TRBV6-4	-	13	CARDTRGRETQYF	TGTGCCAGAGATACAAGGGGTCGAGAGACCCAGTACTTC
TRBJ2-5	-	TRBV12-3/TRBV12-4	few	14	CASRGGHLQETQYF	TGTGCCAGCAGAGGGGGGCACCTCCAAGAGACCCAGTACTTC
TRBJ2-7	TRBD1	TRBV11-3	-	12	CASSYRGREQYF	TGTGCCAGCAGCTACAGGGGCAGGGAGCAGTACTTC
TRBJ1-1	-	TRBV2	-	13	CATPLQGSTEAFF	TGTGCCACCCCTTTACAGGGTAGTACTGAAGCTTTCTTT
TRBJ2-7	-	TRBV20-1	-	14	CSARVRDVSYEQYF	TGCAGTGCTAGAGTACGGGACGTTTCCTACGAGCAGTACTTC
TRBJ2-2	TRBD1	TRBV10-3	-	18	CAIRRTGVKSLSTGELFF	TGTGCCATCAGACGGACAGGGGTTAAGAGTTTGTCTACCGGGGAGCTGTTTTTT
TRBJ2-7	-	TRBV29-1	few	14	CSVDSGSATYEQYF	TGCAGCGTTGACTCCGGGAGCGCGACCTACGAGCAGTACTTC